The source of this TCR beta chain is a study of CD8+ T cells in alopecia areata. As for treatment: oral pan-JAK inhibitor, 5-10 mg twice daily. Reverse transcription of extracted RNA yielded cDNA, which provided the sequencing template. Sequencing used immunoSEQ multiplex PCR; TCRdb keeps in-frame clones, though not all of them. Here the sample spans about 150,000 clones, about three fifths being singletons. This clone has a handful of counts. The germline gives CDR1 SQVTM, CDR2 ANQGSEA. The CDR3 is 13 residues long. Trimming removed 4 bases from V and 1 base from J, with 10 bases in between. V usage is TRBV29-1 and J usage is TRBJ2-5; D is possibly TRBD1 or TRBD2 (5 bases each). This clonotype was obtained from a human donor with alopecia areata. This material consisted of CD4+ T cells sorted from blood, taken at week 4, from a patient treated with tofacitinib. The CDR3 region is CSVGRTLQETQYF. CDR3 nucleotide sequence: TGCAGCGTTGGGAGGACACTCCAAGAGACCCAGTACTTC.